These 26 T cell receptor beta chains share one sample of origin, sequenced in a study of Ad26.COV2.S vaccination and SARS-CoV-2 variants (dated by TCRdb to the early 2020s). What this sample's treatment or condition label stands for: about 20 received Ad26.COV2.S at low or high dose, single or two shots; about 5 received placebo; per-sample allocation not given. For vaccine and placebo recipients, the sequenced repertoires came from samples collected on day 63 after the first injection. The protocol used for the library was the immunoSEQ multiplex PCR assay. Entries here come from immuneACCESS through TCRdb and include only in-frame sequences with V and J called. Some clones fail to appear in such tables; in the studies checked, an unresolved V gene covers under half of the shortfall, and the cause of the remainder is unknown. This sample holds about 410,000 clones; roughly 90% were observed only once. The top ten clones comprise under 2% of the sample.

Material: peripheral blood, obtained in a trial of Ad26.COV2.S vaccine versus placebo. These receptors all come from a person between 18 and 60 years old who received the Ad26.COV2.S COVID-19 vaccine or a placebo.

The gene calls are TRBV18 and TRBJ2-5; maybe TRBD2 (6 bases). The V and J ends lost 8 bases and 1 base respectively, with 20 bases between them. The CDR3 extends over 16 amino acids. From germline, CDR1 is KGHSH and CDR2 LQKENI. The CDR3 is CASPGRRSYLQETQYF. As DNA, the CDR3 is TGTGCCAGCCCAGGGAGGAGGAGTTATCTCCAAGAGACCCAGTACTTC.

This rearrangement joins TRBV5-4 to TRBJ1-1; 8 bases agree with TRBD1. The V and J ends lost 4 bases and 5 bases, in that order; junction bases with no gene match: 10. The CDR3 totals 15 residues. Germline loops: CDR1 SGHNT, CDR2 YYREEE (reference sequence). The CDR3 protein is CASSLENRGLTEAFF. DNA for the CDR3: TGTGCCAGCAGCCTGGAAAACAGGGGGTTAACTGAAGCTTTCTTT. Looking up the rest from reference TRBV5-4 and TRBJ1-1 gives the full variable domain: ETGVTQSPTHLIKTRGQQVTLRCSSQSGHNTVSWYQQALGQGPQFIFQYYREEENGRGNFPPRFSGLQFPNYSSELNVNALELDDSALYLCASSLENRGLTEAFFGQGTRLTVV.

This clone was picked up one time. This sequence joins TRBV12-5 and TRBJ1-5; tentative D call: TRBD1 (6 bases). CDR3 length: 15 residues. Germline V lookup: CDR1 LGHNT, CDR2 FRNRAP. V was trimmed by 3 bases and J by 0 bases, leaving 9 bases between them. The CDR3 sequence: CASGLGQYSNQPQHF. Here the CDR3 DNA reads TGTGCTAGTGGTTTAGGACAGTATAGCAATCAGCCCCAGCATTTT.

V gene TRBV6-5 combines with J gene TRBJ1-4; weak D call: TRBD1 (6 bases). Deletions cut 3 bases from V and 8 bases from J, with 10 bases between. CDR3 length equals 13 residues. Germline lookup yields CDR1 MNHEY and CDR2 SVGAGI. This chain's CDR3 is CASSYRDTEKLFF. As DNA, the CDR3 is TGTGCCAGCAGTTATCGGGACACCGAAAAACTGTTTTTT.

In this sample, this clone turned up a few times. The V gene is TRBV28, the J gene TRBJ2-7, with D tentatively TRBD1 (5 bases). Trimming removed 4 bases at V and 3 bases at J, with 13 bases between. Germline V lookup: CDR1 MDHEN, CDR2 SYDVKM. CDR3 length: 14 amino acids. The CDR3 coding sequence is TGTGCCAGCAGTTCCCAGGGATTTAACTACGAGCAGTACTTC. Residues: CASSSQGFNYEQYF.

The CDR3 loop reads CASSYPSRRQGRYEQYF. In nucleotides, the CDR3 is TGTGCCAGCAGTTACCCTAGCCGACGACAGGGGCGTTACGAGCAGTACTTC. This chain connects TRBV6-2 or TRBV6-3 to TRBJ2-7; TRBD1 agrees at 8 bases. CDR1 is MNHEY and CDR2 is SVGEGT in the germline V gene. With 2 bases clipped from V and 4 bases from J, the junction kept 13 bases outside the gene matches. CDR3 size: 17 residues.

The V and J genes are TRBV13 and TRBJ1-1; D is possibly TRBD1 (6 bases). The length of the CDR3 is 15 residues. CDR1 is PRHDT, CDR2 FYEKMQ, per germline (reference sequence). Trimming removed 5 bases at V and 0 bases at J, with 13 bases between. The CDR3 DNA is TGTGCCAGCAGCGCCAACAGGGAGATGAACACTGAAGCTTTCTTT. Translation: CASSANREMNTEAFF.

The rearrangement uses TRBV19 and TRBJ2-1; possibly TRBD1 for D (6 bases). The CDR3 consists of 13 residues. The ends were cut back, 5 bases at V and 4 bases at J, with 9 bases in the middle. The V gene's germline CDR1 is LNHDA and CDR2 SQIVND (reference sequence). The CDR3 spells CASSPTGYNEQFF. CDR3 nucleotides: TGTGCCAGTAGTCCAACAGGGTACAATGAGCAGTTCTTC.

The chain employs TRBV30 and TRBJ2-2; the match to TRBD2 covers 7 bases. The CDR3 spans 16 residues. CDR1 is GTSNPN and CDR2 is SVGIG in the germline V gene (reference sequence). Germline trimming cut 3 bases from V and 5 bases from J; bases unmatched to any gene: 12. The CDR3 sequence is CAWSLLSGMGTGELFF. In nucleotides, the CDR3 is TGTGCCTGGAGCCTCTTAAGCGGGATGGGTACCGGGGAGCTGTTTTTT.

The CDR3 sequence: CSVIEWANTEAFF. For the CDR3, the DNA is TGCAGCGTAATAGAGTGGGCGAACACTGAAGCTTTCTTT. The chain joins TRBV29-1 to TRBJ1-1; D is unresolved. The V end was cut by 6 bases, the J end by 1 base, with 12 bases between. CDR3 length equals 13 residues. Germline loops: CDR1 SQVTM, CDR2 ANQGSEA.

The chain is built from TRBV11-2 and TRBJ1-2; the D is unclear. The V gene's germline CDR1 is SGHAT and CDR2 FQNNGV. Trimming cost V 5 bases and J 5 bases, with 9 bases left between them. The CDR3 length is 12 residues. CDR3 sequence (DNA): TGTGCCAGCAGCCGGGTGGCTTATGGCTACACCTTC. Its translation: CASSRVAYGYTF.

V usage is TRBV9 and J usage is TRBJ1-5; D is ambiguous. The germline V gene has CDR1 SGDLS and CDR2 YYNGEE. Trimming left V 0 bases short and J 4 bases short, with 5 bases between. CDR3 length equals 13 residues. CDR3 sequence (DNA): TGTGCCAGCAGCGTAGATCCAAATCAGCCCCAGCATTTT. Translated, it gives CASSVDPNQPQHF. The whole variable domain, remainder taken from reference TRBV9 and TRBJ1-5, is DSGVTQTPKHLITATGQRVTLRCSPRSGDLSVYWYQQSLDQGLQFLIQYYNGEERAKGNILERFSAQQFPDLHSELNLSSLELGDSALYFCASSVDPNQPQHFGDGTRLSIL.

The gene calls are TRBV12-3 or TRBV12-4 and TRBJ1-1; D not resolved. Trimming shortened V by 3 bases and J by 7 bases, and 12 bases separated the two germline ends. The CDR3 has 13 amino acids. CDR3 nucleotide sequence: TGTGCCAGCAGTTTCAACGGTGGAAATGAAGCTTTCTTT. Its protein product is CASSFNGGNEAFF.

V is TRBV5-6 and J is TRBJ2-1; 13 nucleotides match TRBD2. Germline CDR1 is SGHDT and CDR2 is YYEEEE. The trim removed 4 bases at V and 0 bases at J, leaving 4 bases unmatched. This CDR3 comprises 17 residues. The CDR3 coding sequence is TGTGCCAGCAGCCCAGGGACTAGCGGGGTCTCCTACAATGAGCAGTTCTTC. As protein: CASSPGTSGVSYNEQFF.

The rearrangement joins TRBV10-2 to TRBJ2-7, with 7 bases fitting TRBD1. CDR1 is WSHSY, CDR2 SAAADI, per germline. After removal of 2 bases from V and 2 bases from J, the junction contained 3 bases not matched to a gene. The CDR3 contains 14 residues. The CDR3 sequence is CASSEGQDTYEQYF. For the CDR3, the DNA is TGCGCCAGCAGTGAGGGACAGGACACCTACGAGCAGTACTTC.

The chain combines TRBV7-2 with TRBJ2-7, with no clear D. The V end lost 5 bases, the J end lost 5 bases, and 13 bases lay between the germline ends. CDR3 length: 13 residues. The V gene's germline CDR1 is SGHTA and CDR2 FQGNSA. This CDR3 reads CASSRDLGHEQYF. The DNA for the CDR3 is TGTGCCAGCAGCCGCGACCTGGGTCACGAGCAGTACTTC.

V gene TRBV27 combines with J gene TRBJ2-3, with 12 bases matching TRBD2. This CDR3 has 16 residues. V shed 7 bases and J 2 bases; nucleotides not matched to a gene: 7. The germline CDR1 and CDR2 sequences are MNHEY and SMNVEV (reference sequence). The CDR3 DNA reads TGTGCCAGCAAACCTAGCGGGAGGGCCTTCACAGATACGCAGTATTTT. This sequence encodes CASKPSGRAFTDTQYF.

The rearrangement links TRBV5-1 to TRBJ1-5, with D possibly matching TRBD1 (5 bases). Trimming stripped 4 bases from V and 1 base from J, with 9 bases between. The CDR3 is made up of 14 amino acids. Germline lookup yields CDR1 SGHRS and CDR2 YFSETQ. CDR3 sequence (DNA): TGCGCCAGCAGCCCGCAGGGAAGCAATCAGCCCCAGCATTTT. Protein sequence: CASSPQGSNQPQHF.

The chain employs TRBV5-4 and TRBJ2-3; D perhaps matches TRBD2 (5 bases). The CDR3 extends over 14 amino acids. Trimming shortened V by 4 bases and J by 3 bases, and 12 bases separated the two germline ends. Germline CDR1 reads SGHNT; CDR2 reads YYREEE (reference sequence). CDR3 protein: CASSRRTATDTQYF. DNA for the CDR3: TGTGCCAGCAGCAGAAGGACTGCAACAGATACGCAGTATTTT.

The chain links TRBV6-5 to TRBJ1-4, with a possible D match to TRBD1 (6 bases). Trimming took off 9 bases at V and 5 bases at J, with 13 bases between the two ends. Germline V gene lookup returns CDR1 MNHEY and CDR2 SVGAGI. The CDR3 loop spans 13 amino acids. CDR3 region: CASSTGPNEKLFF. Here the CDR3 DNA reads TGTGCCAGTTCGACAGGACCCAATGAAAAACTGTTTTTT.

The rearrangement joins TRBV5-6 to TRBJ1-1; D not certain. There are 13 residues in the CDR3. Germline loops: CDR1 SGHDT, CDR2 YYEEEE. V lost 2 bases, J lost 7 bases, and 12 bases lay in between. CDR3 in DNA: TGTGCCAGCAGCTTAGCGTCCCGACGTGAAGCTTTCTTT. This codes for CASSLASRREAFF.

The rearrangement uses TRBV7-2 and TRBJ1-5, with 7 bases fitting TRBD1. After removal of 2 bases from V and 7 bases from J, the junction contained 5 bases not matched to a gene. The CDR3 consists of 14 residues. The germline V gene encodes CDR1 SGHTA and CDR2 FQGNSA. CDR3 protein: CASSLRQGEQPQHF. For the CDR3, the DNA is TGTGCCAGCAGCTTAAGGCAGGGGGAACAGCCCCAGCATTTT.

This chain links TRBV3-1 (or the pseudogene TRBV3-2) with TRBJ2-5, with D unresolved. The CDR3 has 14 residues. V lost 6 bases and J 5 bases, leaving 16 bases between the germline ends. Germline lookup yields CDR1 LGHDT and CDR2 YNNKEL (reference sequence). This CDR3 is CASSSTLGRETQYF. CDR3 DNA sequence: TGTGCCAGCAGTTCCACTCTGGGAAGGGAGACCCAGTACTTC.

V and J are TRBV6-1 and TRBJ2-2; 10 nucleotides agree with TRBD1. Trimming cost V 2 bases and J 3 bases; bases outside gene matches: 3. The length of the CDR3 is 16 residues. Germline V gene sequence: CDR1 MNHNS, CDR2 SASEGT. The CDR3 loop is CASSEYGTGDTGELFF. The CDR3 coding sequence is TGTGCCAGCAGTGAATACGGGACAGGGGACACCGGGGAGCTGTTTTTT.

The V and J genes are TRBV6-4 and TRBJ2-1; D is uncertain. The CDR3 spans 12 residues. Between the trimmed V and J ends, which lost 6 bases and 2 bases, there was a span of 5 bases. The germline CDR1 and CDR2 sequences are MRHNA and SNTAGT. The CDR3 region has the DNA TGTGCCAGCAGCGACACCTACAATGAGCAGTTCTTC. This encodes CASSDTYNEQFF.

The chain couples TRBV28 to TRBJ2-1; no definite D call. This CDR3 spans 13 amino acids. V shed 7 bases and J shed 7 bases, with 14 bases lying between them. Germline loops: CDR1 MDHEN, CDR2 SYDVKM. This CDR3 is CASTSVEWNEQFF. The CDR3 nucleotides are TGTGCCAGCACCTCGGTGGAGTGGAATGAGCAGTTCTTC.